These 8 T cell receptor beta chains came from one sample sequenced in a study of T-cell reconstitution after alpha-beta-depleted transplantation in children. Unique molecular identifiers featured in how the TCRbeta library was prepared. MiXCR was run by TCRdb on the PCR reads, yielding one entry per CDR3 protein. The sample shows approximately 1,000,000 distinct CDR3 sequences, roughly 29% of them seen only once. Here the sequenced sample was PBMCs, mostly from graft donor cells, taken 360 days after TCRalphabeta/CD19-depleted stem cell transplant. These receptors were collected from a boy younger than two who had a stem cell transplant for SCID, so the T cells may come from the graft donor.

This clonotype has just a few counts. The J gene is TRBJ1-2, the V gene TRBV5-5, with D maybe TRBD1 (5 bases). Germline V gene data show CDR1 as SGHKS and CDR2 as YYEKEE (reference sequence). Trimming left V 3 bases short and J 7 bases short, with 13 bases between. The CDR3 has 13 amino acids. CDR3: CASSWGRDFGYTF. CDR3 sequence (DNA): TGTGCCAGCAGCTGGGGCAGGGACTTTGGCTACACCTTC.

This chain uses TRBV5-1 with TRBJ2-2, with 8 bases matching TRBD2. The CDR3 sequence is 17 residues long. Germline CDR1 reads SGHRS; CDR2 reads YFSETQ. Trimming at V came to 2 bases and at J to 2 bases, leaving 8 bases not matched to a gene. CDR3 nucleotide sequence: TGCGCCAGCAGCTTTTCCGGGGGGGCTTCAAACACCGGGGAGCTGTTTTTT. This codes for CASSFSGGASNTGELFF.

This clonotype was recorded a few times. The V gene is TRBV7-9, the J gene TRBJ2-1; 10 bases map to TRBD2. Germline CDR1 and CDR2: SEHNR and FQNEAQ (reference sequence). The CDR3 contains 14 residues. With V trimmed by 3 bases and J by 6 bases, 2 bases remained unmatched. CDR3 nucleotides: TGTGCCAGCAGCTTTCGGACTAGCGGCAATGAGCAGTTCTTC. Amino acid sequence: CASSFRTSGNEQFF. Full variable domain (remainder filled in from reference TRBV7-9 and TRBJ2-1): DTGVSQNPRHKITKRGQNVTFRCDPISEHNRLYWYRQTLGQGPEFLTYFQNEAQLEKSRLLSDRFSAERPKGSFSTLEIQRTEQGDSAMYLCASSFRTSGNEQFFGPGTRLTVL.

This clonotype was counted between two and nine times. The V call is TRBV5-1, the J call TRBJ2-3, with D tentatively TRBD1 (6 bases). CDR1 and CDR2 from the germline V gene are SGHRS and YFSETQ. This CDR3 comprises 18 residues. The V and J ends lost 0 bases and 1 base respectively, with 18 bases between them. CDR3 region: CASSLGSFLGARTDTQYF. Here the CDR3 DNA reads TGCGCCAGCAGCTTGGGCTCCTTCCTGGGGGCCCGCACAGATACGCAGTATTTT.

The rearrangement links TRBV7-3 to TRBJ2-3; TRBD2 matches 10 bases. Germline CDR1 is SGHTA and CDR2 is FQGTGA. The CDR3 is made up of 16 amino acids. With 3 bases clipped from V and 6 bases from J, the junction kept 9 bases outside the gene matches. The CDR3 is CASSLVGLAGVDTQYF. CDR3 nucleotides: TGTGCCAGCAGCTTGGTGGGGCTAGCGGGGGTGGATACGCAGTATTTT. The full variable domain, rest sourced from reference TRBV7-3 and TRBJ2-3, is GAGVSQTPSNKVTEKGKYVELRCDPISGHTALYWYRQSLGQGPEFLIYFQGTGAADDSGLPNDRFFAVRPEGSVSTLKIQRTERGDSAVYLCASSLVGLAGVDTQYFGPGTRLTVL.

This clonotype has just a few counts. CDR3 nucleotides: TGTGCCAGCAGCTTACCAGTTGACTACGAGCAGTACTTC. This codes for CASSLPVDYEQYF. The genes are TRBV7-9 and TRBJ2-7; D is undetermined. The germline CDR1 and CDR2 sequences are SEHNR and FQNEAQ (reference sequence). The V end lost 2 bases, the J end lost 3 bases, and 8 bases lay between the germline ends. This CDR3 has 13 residues.

This clonotype appeared a few times. This rearrangement joins TRBV11-2 to TRBJ2-1; TRBD2 matches 10 bases. The CDR3 contains 18 residues. Germline trimming cut 6 bases from V and 0 bases from J; bases unmatched to any gene: 11. Looked up from germline, CDR1 is SGHAT and CDR2 is FQNNGV. Here the CDR3 DNA reads TGTGCCAGCAGTATTATAGCGGGGGGCTACAGCTCCTACAATGAGCAGTTCTTC. It yields the protein CASSIIAGGYSSYNEQFF. Supplemented by reference TRBV11-2 and TRBJ2-1, the full variable domain reads EAGVAQSPRYKIIEKRQSVAFWCNPISGHATLYWYQQILGQGPKLLIQFQNNGVVDDSQLPKDRFSAERLKGVDSTLKIQPAKLEDSAVYLCASSIIAGGYSSYNEQFFGPGTRLTVL.

The chain is built from TRBV11-3 and TRBJ2-1, with D uncertain. With 4 bases removed from V and 6 bases from J, the gap between germline ends came to 7 bases. Germline CDR1 SGHNT, CDR2 YENEEA. CDR3 length equals 12 residues. Here the CDR3 reads CASSSYTNEQFF. The CDR3, as DNA: TGTGCCAGCAGCTCCTACACCAATGAGCAGTTCTTC.